The source of this TCR beta chain is a study of cytomegalovirus exposure and HLA in healthy donors. Notes on the study in general: From TCR beta sequences, most subjects' HLA-A and HLA-B alleles were reportedly predicted accurately. Later findings reportedly placed an Asian-associated ancestry cluster below the roughly 690-donor mean for N-insertions. TRBV6-2, TRBV6-3 and some other V segments were unresolvable in 87-base-pair reads.

Donors likely had unrecorded immune exposures despite being nominally healthy when sampled. The CDR3 consists of 13 residues. V lost 3 bases to trimming and J lost 4 bases, with 8 bases between them. Germline values: CDR1 KGHSH, CDR2 LQKENI. To note about this clone: Its antigen is unknown.

PCR involved 60 Vbeta and 13 Jbeta primers. This table comes from immunoSEQ multiplex PCR, and its TCRdb copy is limited to in-frame clones, with some not included. The repertoire holds some 110,000 clones, roughly 15% seen once, with around 0.83% in the top ten. V gene TRBV18 combines with J gene TRBJ2-3; possibly TRBD1 for D (5 bases). The receptor was isolated from a female donor in good health and CMV-seronegative. The material sequenced was PBMCs. CDR3 sequence reads: CASSPSRADTQYF. Here the CDR3 DNA reads TGTGCCAGCTCACCGTCCAGGGCAGATACGCAGTATTTT.